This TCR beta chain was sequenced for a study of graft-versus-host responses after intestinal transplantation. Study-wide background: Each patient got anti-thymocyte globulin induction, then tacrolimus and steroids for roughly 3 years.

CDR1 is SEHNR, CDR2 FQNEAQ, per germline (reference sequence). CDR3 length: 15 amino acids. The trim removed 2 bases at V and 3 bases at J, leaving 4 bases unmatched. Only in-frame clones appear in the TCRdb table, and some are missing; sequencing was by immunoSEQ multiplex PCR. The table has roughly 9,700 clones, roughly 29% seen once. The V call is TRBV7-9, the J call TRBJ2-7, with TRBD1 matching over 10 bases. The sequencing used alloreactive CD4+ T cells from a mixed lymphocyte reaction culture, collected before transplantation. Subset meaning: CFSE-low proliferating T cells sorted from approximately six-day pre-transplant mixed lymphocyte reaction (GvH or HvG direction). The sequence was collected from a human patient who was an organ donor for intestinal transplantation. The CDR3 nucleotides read TGTGCCAGCAGCTTATATGGGACAGGGGACTACGAGCAGTACTTC. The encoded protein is CASSLYGTGDYEQYF.